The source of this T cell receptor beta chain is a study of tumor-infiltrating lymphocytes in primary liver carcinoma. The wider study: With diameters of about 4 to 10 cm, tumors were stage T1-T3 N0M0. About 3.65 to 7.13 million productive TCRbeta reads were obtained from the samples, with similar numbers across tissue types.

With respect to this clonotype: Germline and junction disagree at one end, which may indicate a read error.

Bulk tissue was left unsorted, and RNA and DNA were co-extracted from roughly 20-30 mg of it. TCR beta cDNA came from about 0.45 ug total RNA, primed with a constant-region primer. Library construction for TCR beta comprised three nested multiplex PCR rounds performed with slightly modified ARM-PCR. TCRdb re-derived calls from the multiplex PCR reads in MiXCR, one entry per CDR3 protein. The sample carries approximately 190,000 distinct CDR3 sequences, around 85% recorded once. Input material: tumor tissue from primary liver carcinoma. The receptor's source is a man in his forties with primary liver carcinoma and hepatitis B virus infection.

The CDR3 DNA is TGTACCAGCAGGTTAGGTAACAGGGCGAGCTCCTACAATAAGCAGTTCTTC. As protein: CTSRLGNRASSYNKQFF. V usage is TRBV11-2 and J usage is TRBJ2-1, with D perhaps matching TRBD1 (6 bases). Looked up from germline, CDR1 is SGHAT and CDR2 is FQNNGV. This CDR3 contains 17 residues.